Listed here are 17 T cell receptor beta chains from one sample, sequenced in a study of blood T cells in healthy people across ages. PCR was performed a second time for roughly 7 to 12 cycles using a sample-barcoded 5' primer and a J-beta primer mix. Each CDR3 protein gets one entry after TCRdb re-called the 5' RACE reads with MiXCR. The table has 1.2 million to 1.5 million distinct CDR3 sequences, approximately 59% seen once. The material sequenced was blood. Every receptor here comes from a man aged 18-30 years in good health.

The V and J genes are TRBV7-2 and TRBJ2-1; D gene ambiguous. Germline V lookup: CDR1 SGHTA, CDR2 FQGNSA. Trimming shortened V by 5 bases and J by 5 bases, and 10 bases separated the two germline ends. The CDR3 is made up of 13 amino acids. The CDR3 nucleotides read TGTGCCAGCAGCATGGCTGTTAACAATGAGCAGTTCTTC. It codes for CASSMAVNNEQFF.

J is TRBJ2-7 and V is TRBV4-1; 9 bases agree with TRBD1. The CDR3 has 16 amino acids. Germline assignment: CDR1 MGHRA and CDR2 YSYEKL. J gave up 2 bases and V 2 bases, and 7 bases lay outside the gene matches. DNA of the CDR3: TGCGCCAGCAGCCAATTTTGGACAGGGGACGCCTACGAGCAGTACTTC. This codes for CASSQFWTGDAYEQYF.

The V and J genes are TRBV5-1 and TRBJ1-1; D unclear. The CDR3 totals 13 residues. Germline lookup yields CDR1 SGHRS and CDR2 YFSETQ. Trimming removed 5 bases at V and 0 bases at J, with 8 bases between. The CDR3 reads CASRKVMNTEAFF. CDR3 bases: TGCGCCAGCAGAAAGGTGATGAACACTGAAGCTTTCTTT.

CDR3: CSATRQADTQYF. CDR3 DNA: TGCAGTGCTACCAGACAGGCAGATACGCAGTATTTT. The rearrangement joins TRBV20-1 to TRBJ2-3; possibly TRBD1 for D (6 bases). V was trimmed by 4 bases and J by 4 bases, leaving 9 bases between them. Per the germline V gene, CDR1 is DFQATT and CDR2 is SNEGSKA (reference sequence). The CDR3 loop spans 12 amino acids.

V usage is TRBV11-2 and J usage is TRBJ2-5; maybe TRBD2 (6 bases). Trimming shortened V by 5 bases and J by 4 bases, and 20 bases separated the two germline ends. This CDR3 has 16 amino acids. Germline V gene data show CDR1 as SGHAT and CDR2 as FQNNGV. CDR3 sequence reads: CASSPHGGSPRETQYF. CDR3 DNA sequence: TGTGCCAGCAGCCCACATGGAGGGTCACCCCGAGAGACCCAGTACTTC.

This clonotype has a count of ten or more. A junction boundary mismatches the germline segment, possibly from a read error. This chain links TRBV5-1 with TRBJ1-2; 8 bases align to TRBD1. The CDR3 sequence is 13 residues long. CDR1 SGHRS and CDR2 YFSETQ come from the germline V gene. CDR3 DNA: TGTGCCAGCAGCCCGACAGGGGACTATGGCTACACCTTC. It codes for CASSPTGDYGYTF.

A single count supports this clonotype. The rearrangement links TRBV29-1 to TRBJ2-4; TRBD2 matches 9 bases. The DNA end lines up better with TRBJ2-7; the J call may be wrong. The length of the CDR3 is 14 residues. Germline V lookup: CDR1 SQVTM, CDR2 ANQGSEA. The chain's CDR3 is CSVVDSGGTDEQYF. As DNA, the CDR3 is TGCAGCGTTGTTGATAGCGGGGGAACCGACGAGCAGTACTTC.

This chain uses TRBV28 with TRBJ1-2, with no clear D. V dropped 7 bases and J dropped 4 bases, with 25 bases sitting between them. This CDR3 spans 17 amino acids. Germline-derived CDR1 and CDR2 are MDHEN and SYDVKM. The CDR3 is CASNPGKAADTVYGYTF. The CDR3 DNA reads TGTGCCAGCAATCCGGGGAAGGCAGCCGATACGGTCTATGGCTACACCTTC.

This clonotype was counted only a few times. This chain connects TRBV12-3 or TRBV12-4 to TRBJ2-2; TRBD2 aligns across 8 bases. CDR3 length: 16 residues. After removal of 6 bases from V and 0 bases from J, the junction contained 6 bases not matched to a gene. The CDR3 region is CASSPDSGANTGELFF. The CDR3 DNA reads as TGTGCCAGCAGCCCTGATAGCGGGGCGAACACCGGGGAGCTGTTTTTT.

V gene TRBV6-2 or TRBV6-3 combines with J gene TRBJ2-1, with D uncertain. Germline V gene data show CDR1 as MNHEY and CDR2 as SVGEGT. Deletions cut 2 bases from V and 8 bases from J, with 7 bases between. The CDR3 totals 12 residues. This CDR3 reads CASSYKNDEQFF. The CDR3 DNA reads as TGTGCCAGCAGTTACAAAAACGATGAGCAGTTCTTC.

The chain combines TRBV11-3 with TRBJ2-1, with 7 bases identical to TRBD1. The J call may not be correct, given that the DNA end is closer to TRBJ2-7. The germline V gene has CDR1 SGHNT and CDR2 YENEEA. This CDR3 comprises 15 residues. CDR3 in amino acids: CASSPKGRGLHEQYF. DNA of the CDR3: TGTGCCAGCAGCCCGAAGGGCAGGGGGTTGCACGAGCAGTACTTC.

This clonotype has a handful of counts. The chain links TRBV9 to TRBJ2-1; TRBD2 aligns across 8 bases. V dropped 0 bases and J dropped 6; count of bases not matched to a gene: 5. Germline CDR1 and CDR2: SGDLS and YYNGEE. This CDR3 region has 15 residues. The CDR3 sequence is CASSVVGGTSNEQFF. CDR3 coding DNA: TGTGCCAGCAGCGTAGTAGGGGGGACTAGCAATGAGCAGTTCTTC.

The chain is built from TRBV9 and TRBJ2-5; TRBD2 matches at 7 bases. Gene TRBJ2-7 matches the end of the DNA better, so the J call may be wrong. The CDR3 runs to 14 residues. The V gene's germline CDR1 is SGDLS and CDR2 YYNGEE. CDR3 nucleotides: TGTGCCAGCAGCGTCGGGGGGTACCGCTACGAGCAGTACTTC. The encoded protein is CASSVGGYRYEQYF.

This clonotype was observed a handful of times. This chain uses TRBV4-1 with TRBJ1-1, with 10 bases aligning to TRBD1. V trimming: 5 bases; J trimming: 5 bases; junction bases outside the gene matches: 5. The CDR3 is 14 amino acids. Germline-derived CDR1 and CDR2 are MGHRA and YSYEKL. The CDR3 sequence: CASSAGQGETEAFF. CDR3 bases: TGCGCCAGCAGCGCAGGACAGGGGGAGACTGAAGCTTTCTTT.

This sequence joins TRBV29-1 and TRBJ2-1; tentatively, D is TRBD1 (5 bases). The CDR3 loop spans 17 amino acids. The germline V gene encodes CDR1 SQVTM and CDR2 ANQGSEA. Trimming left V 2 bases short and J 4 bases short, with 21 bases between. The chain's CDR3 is CSVETNDLVGHYNEQFF. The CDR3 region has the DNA TGCAGCGTTGAAACCAATGACCTAGTGGGGCATTACAATGAGCAGTTCTTC.

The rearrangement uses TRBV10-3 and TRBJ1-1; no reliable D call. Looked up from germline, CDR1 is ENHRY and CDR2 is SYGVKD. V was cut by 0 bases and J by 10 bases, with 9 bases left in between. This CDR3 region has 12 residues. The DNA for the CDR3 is TGTGCCATCAGTGAGTCGAGGGTACCAGCTTTCTTT. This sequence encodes CAISESRVPAFF.

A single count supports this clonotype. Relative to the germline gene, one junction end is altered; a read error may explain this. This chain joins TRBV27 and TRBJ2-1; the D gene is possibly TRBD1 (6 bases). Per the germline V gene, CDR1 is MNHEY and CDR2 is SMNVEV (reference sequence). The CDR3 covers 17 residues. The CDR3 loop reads CASSPDPFQDSYKEQFF. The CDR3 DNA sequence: TGTGCCAGCAGTCCAGATCCCTTTCAGGACAGCTACAAGGAGCAGTTCTTC.